This T cell receptor (beta chain) was identified during a study of blood T cell repertoires in COVID-19. Study-level information: Sites across the United States, Italy and Spain contributed samples from acute and convalescent COVID-19. PBMCs, B-cell-depleted T cells, or T cells provided the cDNA or gDNA that made up the material.

Study processing details: It was from reference gene primer amplification that nucleated cell counts were estimated. Measured with immunoSEQ multiplex PCR; TCRdb has only the in-frame clones, and not every one. V and J calls and clone size are those listed in that table; D and trimming were worked out from the DNA. The table shows about 180,000 clones, with more than 75% occurring only once. Recruited during active infection, patients (from Seattle) were subsequently followed longitudinally. Per germline, CDR1 SNHLY and CDR2 FYNNEI. The CDR3 runs 11 residues. The V end lost 9 bases, the J end lost 4 bases, and 7 bases lay between the germline ends.

This receptor was taken from a person aged 65-85 years with COVID-19, enrolled during active disease. The rearrangement uses TRBV2 and TRBJ2-1; D remains unclear. Sequenced material: peripheral blood. This CDR3 reads CASPVYNEQFF. The CDR3 bases are TGTGCCAGTCCCGTGTACAATGAGCAGTTCTTC. Using reference TRBV2 and TRBJ2-1 for the parts outside the CDR3, the full variable domain is EPEVTQTPSHQVTQMGQEVILRCVPISNHLYFYWYRQILGQKVEFLVSFYNNEISEKSEIFDDQFSVERPDGSNFTLKIRSTKLEDSAMYFCASPVYNEQFFGPGTRLTVL.